What follows are 17 T cell receptor beta chains derived from one specimen sequenced in a study of T-cell memory formation after mild COVID-19. A single record per CDR3 protein comes from TCRdb applying MiXCR to the 5' RACE reads. The sample includes roughly 380,000 distinct CDR3 sequences, around 27% of them seen just once. Material for sequencing was PBMCs or a T cell subset sorted from them (not recorded which). The source of these receptors is an adult woman who had mild COVID-19 (a few samples of this study predate the infection). Cell type and time point are not known.

This clonotype was observed a handful of times. CDR3 in amino acids: CSVKTGSYEQYF. In DNA, the CDR3 is TGCAGCGTCAAGACAGGCTCCTACGAGCAGTACTTC. The V and J genes are TRBV29-1 and TRBJ2-7, with a weak D call TRBD1 (6 bases). V lost 6 bases and J 0 bases, leaving 9 bases between the germline ends. Germline values: CDR1 SQVTM, CDR2 ANQGSEA. The CDR3 totals 12 residues.

The chain has TRBV27 and TRBJ2-2; maybe TRBD1 (7 bases). This CDR3 is 16 amino acids long. V gave up 1 base and J gave up 4 bases, with 13 bases separating them. Germline CDR1 MNHEY, CDR2 SMNVEV (reference sequence). CDR3 sequence reads: CASSLWSQGGTGELFF. CDR3 coding DNA: TGTGCCAGCAGTTTATGGTCCCAGGGGGGCACCGGGGAGCTGTTTTTT.

The chain recombines TRBV4-1 with TRBJ2-3; 12 bases fit TRBD1. The CDR3 is made up of 17 amino acids. From germline, CDR1 is MGHRA and CDR2 YSYEKL. V gave up 2 bases and J gave up 2 bases; unmatched junction bases: 5. CDR3 DNA: TGCGCCAGCAGCCAACTCCGGGACAGGGGGCTCACAGATACGCAGTATTTT. Its protein is CASSQLRDRGLTDTQYF.

This clonotype was picked up a small number of times. The rearrangement uses TRBV12-3 or TRBV12-4 and TRBJ2-2, with D maybe TRBD1 (6 bases). The CDR3 runs 15 residues. Trimming removed 7 bases from V and 0 bases from J, with 12 bases in between. The CDR3 protein is CASTGTPTNTGELFF. DNA for the CDR3: TGTGCCAGCACCGGGACACCGACGAACACCGGGGAGCTGTTTTTT.

The sample holds a few counts of this clonotype. V is TRBV20-1 and J is TRBJ1-5; the match to TRBD1 covers 8 bases. The V segment lost 5 bases and the J segment 3 bases; nucleotides outside the gene matches: 6. This CDR3 region has 14 residues. Germline CDR1 is DFQATT and CDR2 is SNEGSKA (reference sequence). CDR3 coding DNA: TGCAGTGCTGAAAACAGGGGGAACAATCAGCCCCAGCATTTT. Translating gives CSAENRGNNQPQHF.

V and J are TRBV29-1 and TRBJ1-1; 11 nucleotides agree with TRBD1. The CDR3 has 14 residues. CDR1 is SQVTM, CDR2 ANQGSEA, per germline. V lost 6 bases and J lost 4; bases outside the gene matches: 7. The DNA for the CDR3 is TGCAGCGTAGTCCATGGGACAGGGGGCACTGAAGCTTTCTTT. Amino acid sequence: CSVVHGTGGTEAFF.

This clonotype has a count of ten or more. The chain joins TRBV4-1 to TRBJ2-5; TRBD2 matches at 11 bases. The CDR3 extends over 16 amino acids. The V gene end was trimmed by 0 bases and the J gene end by 9 bases; junction bases not matched to a gene: 9. Germline V gene lookup returns CDR1 MGHRA and CDR2 YSYEKL. CDR3 sequence (DNA): TGCGCCAGCAGCCAAGATGTAGCGGGGGGGCTTGGGGCCCAGTACTTC. Its protein product is CASSQDVAGGLGAQYF.

The V gene is TRBV7-2, the J gene TRBJ2-3, with TRBD2 matching 7 bases. CDR3 length: 16 residues. The V gene end was trimmed by 4 bases and the J gene end by 7 bases; junction bases not matched to a gene: 14. CDR1 and CDR2 from the germline V gene are SGHTA and FQGNSA. DNA of the CDR3: TGTGCCAGCAGCTCACCCGGGGAGGGCCCAGGGAATACGCAGTATTTT. Its protein is CASSSPGEGPGNTQYF.

This clonotype came up a few times. V usage is TRBV9 and J usage is TRBJ2-3, with a tentative D call TRBD2 (5 bases). V lost 3 bases, J lost 3 bases, and 11 bases lay in between. This CDR3 has 14 amino acids. Per germline, CDR1 SGDLS and CDR2 YYNGEE. In nucleotides, the CDR3 is TGTGCCAGCAGCGCGATCGGGGAAACAGATACGCAGTATTTT. As protein: CASSAIGETDTQYF.

This clonotype was counted only a few times. V gene TRBV20-1 combines with J gene TRBJ1-1, with D maybe TRBD1 (5 bases). Trimming removed 0 bases from V and 8 bases from J, with 16 bases in between. Germline CDR1 reads DFQATT; CDR2 reads SNEGSKA (reference sequence). The length of the CDR3 is 14 residues. CDR3 in DNA: TGCAGTGCTAGAGATGAGGGCAGGACATCCGAAGCTTTCTTT. Translation: CSARDEGRTSEAFF.

This clonotype has just a few counts. The chain is built from TRBV6-5 and TRBJ2-7; maybe TRBD2 (6 bases). The length of the CDR3 is 13 residues. The germline V gene encodes CDR1 MNHEY and CDR2 SVGAGI. Trimming took off 6 bases at V and 3 bases at J, with 12 bases between the two ends. CDR3 amino acids: CASSRLGGYEQYF. The CDR3, as DNA: TGTGCCAGCAGCCGACTGGGGGGCTACGAGCAGTACTTC.

The J gene is TRBJ2-5, the V gene TRBV6-1; either TRBD1 or TRBD2 may supply D (6 bases each). Germline V gives CDR1 MNHNS, CDR2 SASEGT. This CDR3 comprises 13 residues. The V and J ends lost 4 bases and 5 bases respectively, with 11 bases between them. The CDR3 region is CASSVWGAETQYF. The CDR3 nucleotides are TGTGCCAGCAGTGTCTGGGGGGCGGAGACCCAGTACTTC.

This clonotype was detected a few times. The chain joins TRBV5-6 to TRBJ2-1; no clear D. The CDR3 totals 13 residues. Germline V lookup: CDR1 SGHDT, CDR2 YYEEEE. V dropped 4 bases and J dropped 5 bases, with 10 bases sitting between them. The CDR3 nucleotides read TGTGCCAGCAGCAGCGACGATAACAATGAGCAGTTCTTC. It codes for CASSSDDNNEQFF.

CDR3: CASSLVRSSGPYEQYF. The CDR3 nucleotides are TGTGCCAGCAGCTTAGTCAGGTCTAGCGGTCCCTACGAGCAGTACTTC. This chain connects TRBV11-2 to TRBJ2-7, with TRBD2 matching 7 bases. The trim removed 1 base at V and 2 bases at J, leaving 8 bases unmatched. This CDR3 is 16 amino acids long. Germline V gene lookup returns CDR1 SGHAT and CDR2 FQNNGV.

This clonotype turned up a few times. This chain links TRBV20-1 with TRBJ1-1; D ambiguous. The CDR3 is 15 residues long. Deletions cut 7 bases from V and 0 bases from J, with 18 bases between. From germline, CDR1 is DFQATT and CDR2 SNEGSKA (reference sequence). The CDR3 loop reads CSGEPRGRMNTEAFF. Here the CDR3 DNA reads TGCAGTGGTGAGCCACGCGGGAGGATGAACACTGAAGCTTTCTTT.

The V call is TRBV10-3, the J call TRBJ1-1; D remains ambiguous. Germline V CDR1 and CDR2: ENHRY, SYGVKD. Trimming stripped 1 base from V and 1 base from J, with 7 bases between. The CDR3 is 14 amino acids. The DNA for the CDR3 is TGTGCCATCAGTGAGTTTGAGGCGAACACTGAAGCTTTCTTT. This codes for CAISEFEANTEAFF.

This clonotype was counted a few times. This chain uses TRBV5-6 with TRBJ2-2, with 7 positions matching TRBD1. Per germline, CDR1 SGHDT and CDR2 YYEEEE. V dropped 4 bases and J dropped 4; count of bases not matched to a gene: 4. The CDR3 has 14 amino acids. CDR3 in amino acids: CASSTGTATGELFF. The CDR3, as DNA: TGTGCCAGCAGCACCGGGACAGCCACCGGGGAGCTGTTTTTT.